The next 11 T cell receptor beta chains were all read from a single sample in a study of T cell changes during pregnancy in multiple sclerosis. Produced via immunoSEQ multiplex PCR; TCRdb's table is partial and in-frame only. In the table there are 85,000 to 120,000 clones, about 90% of which are singletons. This specimen was peripheral blood, taken before pregnancy. Receptor source: a female donor with multiple sclerosis, enrolled in a pregnancy study.

The rearrangement joins TRBV6-5 to TRBJ2-7; 7 nucleotides agree with TRBD1. The germline V gene encodes CDR1 MNHEY and CDR2 SVGAGI. There are 14 residues in the CDR3. The trim removed 5 bases at V and 3 bases at J, leaving 7 bases unmatched. Here the CDR3 reads CASSGDRRNYEQYF. CDR3 bases: TGTGCCAGCAGTGGGGACAGACGTAACTACGAGCAGTACTTC.

The chain links TRBV2 to TRBJ1-1; 12 nucleotides line up with TRBD1. This CDR3 has 16 residues. V was clipped by 3 bases and J by 11 bases; unmatched bases: 13. CDR1 and CDR2 (germline): SNHLY, FYNNEI. CDR3 sequence (DNA): TGTGCCAGCAGTGACACGAACGAAGGGACAGGGGGCTTCGCTTTCTTT. Amino acid sequence: CASSDTNEGTGGFAFF.

This clone came up once. One end of the junction is discordant with germline, which a read error may explain. The rearrangement uses TRBV6-5 and TRBJ2-1, with 7 bases fitting TRBD2. CDR1 MNHEY and CDR2 SVGAGI come from the germline V gene. This CDR3 has 12 amino acids. The CDR3 DNA reads as TGTGCCAGCAGTGCCGTGGGCGGGAGAGAGGTCTTC. Translating it yields CASSAVGGREVF.

The chain has TRBV28 and TRBJ2-7; 8 nucleotides line up with TRBD1. Germline CDR1 reads MDHEN; CDR2 reads SYDVKM. After removal of 4 bases from V and 4 bases from J, the junction contained 9 bases not matched to a gene. This CDR3 spans 15 amino acids. The CDR3 DNA reads TGTGCCAGCAGTTCTTGGGGACAGGTTTATTACGAGCAGTACTTC. Translation: CASSSWGQVYYEQYF.

The chain recombines TRBV7-6 with TRBJ1-5; D is undetermined. The CDR3 runs 13 residues. The germline CDR1 and CDR2 sequences are SGHVS and FNYEAQ. V dropped 1 base and J dropped 5 bases, with 6 bases sitting between them. The CDR3 coding sequence is TGTGCCAGCAGCTTAGGCACGGATCAGCCCCAGCATTTT. Translated, it gives CASSLGTDQPQHF.

This chain uses TRBV13 with TRBJ1-1, with 8 bases lining up with TRBD1. The V gene's germline CDR1 is PRHDT and CDR2 FYEKMQ (reference sequence). Trimming cost V 5 bases and J 4 bases; bases outside gene matches: 12. The CDR3 sequence is 16 residues long. Here the CDR3 reads CASSLAGGASRTEAFF. The CDR3, as DNA: TGTGCCAGCAGCCTCGCAGGGGGCGCGTCACGCACTGAAGCTTTCTTT.

V and J are TRBV7-8 and TRBJ1-5; no clear D gene. The V end was cut by 2 bases, the J end by 4 bases, with 18 bases between. Looked up from germline, CDR1 is SGHVS and CDR2 is FQNEAQ. The length of the CDR3 is 17 residues. Here the CDR3 reads CASSLFFGTTANQPQHF. For the CDR3, the DNA is TGTGCCAGCAGCTTATTCTTCGGAACCACAGCTAATCAGCCCCAGCATTTT.

CDR3 nucleotides: TGTGCCAGCACCAAGGACAGGGGAGGCTCCTACGAGCAGTACTTC. It translates to CASTKDRGGSYEQYF. The chain is built from TRBV2 and TRBJ2-7, with 9 bases fitting TRBD1. The length of the CDR3 is 15 residues. J gave up 0 bases and V 7 bases, and 7 bases lay outside the gene matches. Germline CDR1 and CDR2: SNHLY and FYNNEI.

The rearrangement links TRBV6-1 to TRBJ1-2; no clear D. The CDR3 is 13 amino acids. V lost 6 bases, J lost 3 bases, and 11 bases lay in between. Germline V gene lookup returns CDR1 MNHNS and CDR2 SASEGT. The CDR3 DNA reads as TGTGCCAGCAGGGAGGGCCAGGACTATGGCTACACCTTC. Translated: CASREGQDYGYTF.

The chain joins TRBV28 to TRBJ1-5, with 9 bases fitting TRBD1. CDR3 size: 16 residues. Looked up from germline, CDR1 is MDHEN and CDR2 is SYDVKM. V lost 4 bases and J lost 1; bases outside the gene matches: 5. The CDR3 protein is CASSSGTGLSNQPQHF. As DNA, the CDR3 is TGTGCCAGCAGTTCCGGGACAGGGCTAAGCAATCAGCCCCAGCATTTT.

This clone was counted once. The genes are TRBV7-3 and TRBJ2-7, with 11 bases lining up with TRBD1. The CDR3 length is 15 residues. Germline CDR1 SGHTA, CDR2 FQGTGA. The J segment lost 3 bases and the V segment lost 6 bases, leaving 7 bases of the junction unmatched. The CDR3 reads CASSRDRGSYYEQYF. CDR3 DNA: TGTGCCAGCAGTCGGGACAGGGGGTCCTACTACGAGCAGTACTTC. Supplemented by reference TRBV7-3 and TRBJ2-7, the full variable domain reads GAGVSQTPSNKVTEKGKYVELRCDPISGHTALYWYRQSLGQGPEFLIYFQGTGAADDSGLPNDRFFAVRPEGSVSTLKIQRTERGDSAVYLCASSRDRGSYYEQYFGPGTRLTVT.